The 15 T cell receptor beta chains reported below all come from one sample, sequenced in a study of blood T cells in healthy people across ages. Next came a second PCR, run for about 7 to 12 cycles, which used a sample-barcoded 5' primer along with a J-beta primer mix. TCRdb re-called the 5' RACE reads with MiXCR, one entry per CDR3 protein. The repertoire holds over 1,300,000 distinct CDR3 sequences, with around 59% as singletons. Specimen: blood. The source of these receptors is a man between 18 and 35 years old in good health.

The chain combines TRBV20-1 with TRBJ2-1; the match to TRBD1 covers 8 bases. CDR3 length: 15 residues. J gave up 0 bases and V 1 base, and 2 bases lay outside the gene matches. Germline CDR1 is DFQATT and CDR2 is SNEGSKA (reference sequence). The CDR3 region is CSARGQGSSYNEQFF. CDR3 DNA: TGCAGTGCTAGAGGACAGGGGAGCTCCTACAATGAGCAGTTCTTC.

Many counts were recorded for this clonotype. The chain couples TRBV29-1 to TRBJ2-3; D gene uncertain. V shed 6 bases and J shed 1 base, with 8 bases lying between them. Germline lookup yields CDR1 SQVTM and CDR2 ANQGSEA. This CDR3 spans 12 amino acids. The CDR3 coding sequence is TGCAGCGTAAGCAGCGGCACAGATACGCAGTATTTT. It yields the protein CSVSSGTDTQYF.

The V gene is TRBV3-1, the J gene TRBJ2-3; D not resolved. The CDR3 runs to 17 residues. Germline CDR1 LGHDT, CDR2 YNNKEL (reference sequence). V was clipped by 0 bases and J by 6 bases, with 19 bases between them. The CDR3 loop reads CASSQEVTPASRDTQYF. In DNA form, the CDR3 reads TGTGCCAGCAGCCAAGAGGTCACCCCGGCGAGCCGGGATACGCAGTATTTT.

This clonotype was seen a few times. The chain couples TRBV20-1 to TRBJ2-7; perhaps TRBD1 as D (6 bases). Germline lookup yields CDR1 DFQATT and CDR2 SNEGSKA (reference sequence). This CDR3 has 16 amino acids. V shed 2 bases and J shed 2 bases, with 19 bases lying between them. The CDR3 bases are TGCAGTGCTAGATCAACTTTCCGGGACACAGCCTACGAGCAGTACTTC. Protein sequence: CSARSTFRDTAYEQYF.

The V call is TRBV6-5, the J call TRBJ1-1; D not certain. The CDR3 runs to 15 residues. Trimming took off 0 bases at V and 1 base at J, with 9 bases between the two ends. Germline CDR1 is MNHEY and CDR2 is SVGAGI. CDR3 amino acids: CASSYSNGKNTEAFF. The CDR3 DNA is TGTGCCAGCAGTTACTCGAATGGCAAGAACACTGAAGCTTTCTTT.

V is TRBV20-1 and J is TRBJ2-2, with 12 bases matching TRBD2. J lost 6 bases, V lost 5 bases, and 7 bases had no gene match. The germline gives CDR1 DFQATT, CDR2 SNEGSKA (reference sequence). This CDR3 comprises 15 residues. The CDR3 DNA reads as TGCAGTGCTCAAAGACTAGCGGGAGACCCCGGGGAGCTGTTTTTT. It is translated as CSAQRLAGDPGELFF.

The chain links TRBV29-1 to TRBJ2-3; TRBD2 aligns across 7 bases. CDR1 and CDR2 from the germline V gene are SQVTM and ANQGSEA. The CDR3 spans 17 residues. The V segment lost 3 bases and the J segment 0 bases; nucleotides outside the gene matches: 12. CDR3 residues: CSVEWGFSSGSTDTQYF. The CDR3 region has the DNA TGCAGCGTTGAGTGGGGATTCTCTAGCGGTAGCACAGATACGCAGTATTTT.

The V call is TRBV29-1, the J call TRBJ1-2; D uncertain. V gave up 1 base and J gave up 4 bases, with 10 bases separating them. This CDR3 comprises 13 residues. Germline V gives CDR1 SQVTM, CDR2 ANQGSEA. The CDR3 reads CSVEGGAGYGYTF. DNA for the CDR3: TGCAGCGTTGAAGGGGGTGCTGGCTATGGCTACACCTTC.

The genes are TRBV20-1 and TRBJ1-1; no firm D call. In germline, CDR1 is DFQATT, CDR2 SNEGSKA (reference sequence). V was shortened by 6 bases and J by 3 bases, with 14 bases between the two germline ends. CDR3 size: 13 residues. CDR3 region: CSALDVIDTEAFF. Here the CDR3 DNA reads TGCAGTGCCCTGGACGTAATTGACACTGAAGCTTTCTTT.

The chain combines TRBV15 with TRBJ2-7, with no clear D. CDR1 LNHNV and CDR2 YYDKDF come from the germline V gene (reference sequence). The CDR3 is 15 residues long. With 1 base removed from V and 0 bases from J, the gap between germline ends came to 10 bases. CDR3 sequence: CATSRGTWSSYEQYF. The CDR3 DNA is TGTGCCACCAGCAGAGGAACCTGGAGCTCCTACGAGCAGTACTTC.

There are a few counts of this clonotype. The rearrangement links TRBV4-1 to TRBJ2-1; no reliable D call. V lost 1 base and J lost 9, with 7 bases in between. The CDR3 has 12 amino acids. Germline V gene lookup returns CDR1 MGHRA and CDR2 YSYEKL. The CDR3 reads CASSQGRSEQFF. The DNA of the CDR3 is TGCGCCAGCAGCCAAGGCCGGAGTGAGCAGTTCTTC.

V and J are TRBV29-1 and TRBJ2-7, with D unresolved. V lost 6 bases and J 0 bases, leaving 12 bases between the germline ends. CDR3 length equals 13 residues. CDR1 and CDR2 (germline): SQVTM, ANQGSEA. The CDR3 region is CSVLVESSYEQYF. CDR3 nucleotides: TGCAGCGTCCTAGTGGAGAGCTCCTACGAGCAGTACTTC.

This clonotype was seen more than once but under ten times. The V call is TRBV12-3 or TRBV12-4, the J call TRBJ2-1; D is ambiguous. Trimming shortened V by 5 bases and J by 7 bases, and 9 bases separated the two germline ends. CDR3 length equals 12 residues. The CDR3 DNA follows: TGTGCCAGCAGTCCCCGTACAAATGAGCAGTTCTTC. Its protein is CASSPRTNEQFF.

The chain links TRBV20-1 to TRBJ2-1, with TRBD2 as a possible D gene (5 bases). The V end was cut by 6 bases, the J end by 6 bases, with 18 bases between. The V gene's germline CDR1 is DFQATT and CDR2 SNEGSKA (reference sequence). The CDR3 covers 14 residues. The CDR3 nucleotides are TGCAGTGCCGCAGGACTTCTCTACCTCAATGAGCAGTTCTTC. It codes for CSAAGLLYLNEQFF.

Points on this clonotype: Its ends do not fully match the called genes, so a read error is possible. CDR3: CRVGGSGGETDTQYF. The CDR3 DNA sequence: TGCAGAGTTGGGGGGTCAGGGGGCGAAACAGATACGCAGTATTTT. The chain joins TRBV29-1 to TRBJ2-3, with TRBD1 matching 8 bases. CDR3 length equals 15 residues. Looked up from germline, CDR1 is SQVTM and CDR2 is ANQGSEA.